Each of the 15 T cell receptor beta chains below was sequenced from the same sample in a study of T cell changes during pregnancy in multiple sclerosis. Sequenced by immunoSEQ multiplex PCR; TCRdb stores in-frame clones only, minus some. Of some 36,000 clones in the sample, roughly 93% are singletons; the top ten hold around 4.2%. This specimen consisted of peripheral blood, obtained in the second trimester of pregnancy. The receptors shown here come from a female donor in good health, enrolled as a control in a pregnancy study.

The chain carries TRBV7-3 and TRBJ2-1; TRBD2 agrees at 8 bases. The CDR3 is made up of 17 amino acids. From germline, CDR1 is SGHTA and CDR2 FQGTGA. After removal of 4 bases from V and 7 bases from J, the junction contained 15 bases not matched to a gene. The CDR3 is CASSSSRRGGLDNEQFF. The CDR3, as DNA: TGTGCCAGCAGCTCTAGTCGACGGGGGGGCTTAGATAATGAGCAGTTCTTC.

The gene calls are TRBV7-9 and TRBJ2-1; 8 bases are a match to TRBD1. J lost 6 bases, V lost 0 bases, and 7 bases had no gene match. The germline V gene has CDR1 SEHNR and CDR2 FQNEAQ (reference sequence). The CDR3 is made up of 16 amino acids. The CDR3 reads CASSLARTGTLNEQFF. In DNA form, the CDR3 reads TGTGCCAGCAGCTTAGCTAGGACAGGGACGCTCAATGAGCAGTTCTTC.

A few counts support this clone. V usage is TRBV27 and J usage is TRBJ2-7; unclear D gene. Germline assignment: CDR1 MNHEY and CDR2 SMNVEV (reference sequence). The V and J ends lost 2 bases and 4 bases respectively, with 3 bases between them. The CDR3 runs to 11 residues. The CDR3 loop reads CASSLPYEQYF. The CDR3 nucleotides read TGTGCCAGCAGTTTACCTTACGAGCAGTACTTC.

As for this clone: This same CDR3 is encoded by further DNA sequences in the sample. V and J are TRBV9 and TRBJ2-1; 7 positions match TRBD2. Germline values: CDR1 SGDLS, CDR2 YYNGEE. CDR3 size: 15 residues. Trimming removed 0 bases from V and 3 bases from J; junction bases left unmatched: 3. The CDR3 sequence is CASSVGLADYNEQFF. The CDR3 DNA follows: TGTGCCAGCAGCGTAGGGCTAGCGGACTACAATGAGCAGTTCTTC. Full variable domain (remainder filled in from reference TRBV9 and TRBJ2-1): DSGVTQTPKHLITATGQRVTLRCSPRSGDLSVYWYQQSLDQGLQFLIQYYNGEERAKGNILERFSAQQFPDLHSELNLSSLELGDSALYFCASSVGLADYNEQFFGPGTRLTVL.

J is TRBJ2-5 and V is TRBV10-2; tentatively, D is TRBD2 (5 bases). Germline CDR1 and CDR2: WSHSY and SAAADI. V was shortened by 4 bases and J by 3 bases, with 15 bases between the two germline ends. This CDR3 comprises 15 residues. This CDR3 is CASSGAAAGEETQYF. The CDR3 DNA follows: TGCGCCAGCAGTGGAGCGGCCGCCGGCGAAGAGACCCAGTACTTC.

This chain joins TRBV19 and TRBJ2-7; D unresolved. Germline V gene data show CDR1 as LNHDA and CDR2 as SQIVND (reference sequence). V shed 4 bases and J shed 9 bases, with 16 bases lying between them. This CDR3 region has 13 residues. CDR3 bases: TGTGCCAGTAGTACCACCTGGAGAGACGGGCAGTACTTC. Translating gives CASSTTWRDGQYF.

V gene TRBV28 combines with J gene TRBJ1-5; 10 nucleotides align to TRBD1. J gave up 2 bases and V 2 bases, and 12 bases lay outside the gene matches. This CDR3 is 19 amino acids long. In germline, CDR1 is MDHEN, CDR2 SYDVKM. The CDR3 loop is CASSLVRQGAWRGNQPQHF. The CDR3 DNA sequence: TGTGCCAGCAGTTTAGTCCGACAGGGGGCCTGGAGGGGCAATCAGCCCCAGCATTTT.

The rearrangement joins TRBV10-1 to TRBJ1-5; 10 bases match TRBD1. Germline V gene lookup returns CDR1 WNHNN and CDR2 SYGVQD (reference sequence). The CDR3 extends over 15 amino acids. V dropped 4 bases and J dropped 6; count of bases not matched to a gene: 6. CDR3 nucleotide sequence: TGCGCCAGCAGTGGGGGACAGGGGCCATTTCAGCCCCAGCATTTT. Its protein product is CASSGGQGPFQPQHF.

CDR3 protein: CASRDSRGYGYTF. The CDR3 DNA follows: TGTGCCAGCAGGGACAGTCGTGGGTATGGCTACACCTTC. The rearrangement uses TRBV6-6 and TRBJ1-2; perhaps TRBD1 as D (6 bases). This CDR3 is 13 amino acids long. Trimming removed 6 bases from V and 5 bases from J, with 13 bases in between. In germline, CDR1 is MNHNY, CDR2 SVGAGI (reference sequence).

This chain uses TRBV7-9 with TRBJ2-3; D is unresolved. Germline V lookup: CDR1 SEHNR, CDR2 FQNEAQ (reference sequence). The CDR3 sequence is 12 residues long. V dropped 5 bases and J dropped 3 bases, with 6 bases sitting between them. The chain's CDR3 is CASSPETDTQYF. In nucleotides, the CDR3 is TGTGCCAGCAGCCCTGAGACAGATACGCAGTATTTT. The full variable domain, completed using reference TRBV7-9 and TRBJ2-3, is DTGVSQNPRHKITKRGQNVTFRCDPISEHNRLYWYRQTLGQGPEFLTYFQNEAQLEKSRLLSDRFSAERPKGSFSTLEIQRTEQGDSAMYLCASSPETDTQYFGPGTRLTVL.

The CDR3 coding sequence is TGTGCCAGCAGCTTTCGGGCAGGGACAGGGGGCGCGGAAGGCTACACCTTC. Residues: CASSFRAGTGGAEGYTF. The chain recombines TRBV7-9 with TRBJ1-2, with 12 bases fitting TRBD1. The germline gives CDR1 SEHNR, CDR2 FQNEAQ (reference sequence). Trimming cost V 3 bases and J 8 bases; bases outside gene matches: 13. The CDR3 length is 17 residues.

This sequence joins TRBV14 and TRBJ1-1, with D maybe TRBD1 (6 bases). The CDR3 totals 16 residues. Trimming left V 3 bases short and J 4 bases short, with 18 bases between. CDR1 and CDR2 from the germline V gene are SGHDN and FVKESK. The CDR3 loop is CASSQTLRGGITEAFF. The CDR3 DNA reads as TGTGCCAGCAGCCAGACCTTAAGGGGGGGGATCACTGAAGCTTTCTTT.

The CDR3 DNA is TGTGCCAGCAGTGGAGCGGGAGCTGACACCGGGGAGCTGTTTTTT. It is translated as CASSGAGADTGELFF. The genes are TRBV6-4 and TRBJ2-2; 8 bases are shared with TRBD2. Unmatched junction bases numbered 4, after V lost 4 bases and J lost 3 bases. The CDR3 consists of 15 residues. Looked up from germline, CDR1 is MRHNA and CDR2 is SNTAGT.

J is TRBJ2-7 and V is TRBV28; the D gene is possibly TRBD1 (5 bases). The CDR3 is 14 amino acids. Germline V gives CDR1 MDHEN, CDR2 SYDVKM. V gave up 1 base and J gave up 7 bases, with 14 bases separating them. The CDR3 nucleotides are TGTGCCAGCAGTTTATTGGCAGGGTCGAGGGAGCAGTACTTC. Its translation: CASSLLAGSREQYF.

The V call is TRBV7-3, the J call TRBJ2-4; possibly TRBD1 for D (5 bases). This CDR3 spans 17 amino acids. Trimming pared 10 bases from V and 0 bases from J, leaving 22 bases between. Germline V lookup: CDR1 SGHTA, CDR2 FQGTGA. CDR3 residues: CATPIELGVLAKNIQYF. The CDR3 coding sequence is TGTGCCACTCCGATTGAGCTAGGGGTTTTAGCCAAAAACATTCAGTACTTC.